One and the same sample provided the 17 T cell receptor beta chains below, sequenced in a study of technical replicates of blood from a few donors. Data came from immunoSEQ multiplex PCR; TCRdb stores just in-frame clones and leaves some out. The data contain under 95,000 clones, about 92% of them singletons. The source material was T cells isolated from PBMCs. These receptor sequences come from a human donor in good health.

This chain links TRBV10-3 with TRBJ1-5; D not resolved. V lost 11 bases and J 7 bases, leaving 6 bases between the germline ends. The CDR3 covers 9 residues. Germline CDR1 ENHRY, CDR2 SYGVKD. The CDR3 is CASGQPQHF. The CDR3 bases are TGTGCCTCAGGACAGCCCCAGCATTTT.

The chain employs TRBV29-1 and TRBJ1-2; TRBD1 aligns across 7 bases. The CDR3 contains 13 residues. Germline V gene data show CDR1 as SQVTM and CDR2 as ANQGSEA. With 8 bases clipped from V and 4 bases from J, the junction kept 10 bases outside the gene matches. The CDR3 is CSFRDSVFYGYTF. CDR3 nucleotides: TGCAGCTTCCGGGACAGCGTTTTCTATGGCTACACCTTC. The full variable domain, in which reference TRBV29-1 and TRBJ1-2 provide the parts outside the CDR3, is SAVISQKPSRDICQRGTSLTIQCQVDSQVTMMFWYRQQPGQSLTLIATANQGSEATYESGFVIDKFPISRPNLTFSTLTVSNMSPEDSSIYLCSFRDSVFYGYTFGSGTRLTVV.

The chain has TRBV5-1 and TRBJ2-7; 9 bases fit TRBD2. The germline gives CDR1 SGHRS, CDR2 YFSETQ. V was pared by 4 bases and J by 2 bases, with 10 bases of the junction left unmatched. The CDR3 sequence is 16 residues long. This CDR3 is CASSADVAGAPYEQYF. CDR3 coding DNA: TGCGCCAGCAGCGCCGACGTAGCGGGAGCCCCCTACGAGCAGTACTTC.

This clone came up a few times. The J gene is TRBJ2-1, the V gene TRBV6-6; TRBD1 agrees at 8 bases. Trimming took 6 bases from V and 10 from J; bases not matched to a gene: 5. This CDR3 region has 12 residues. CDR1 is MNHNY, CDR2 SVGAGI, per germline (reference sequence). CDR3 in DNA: TGTGCCAGCAGAGCACAGGGGGACGAGCAGTTCTTC. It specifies CASRAQGDEQFF.

Here the CDR3 DNA reads TGTGCCAGCAGCGACCCGGAGAGGGAAGTAAAACTGTTTTTT. The encoded protein is CASSDPEREVKLFF. The chain has TRBV7-8 and TRBJ1-4; D is undetermined. Trimming cost V 5 bases and J 10 bases, with 17 bases left between them. CDR1 is SGHVS and CDR2 is FQNEAQ in the germline V gene. CDR3 length equals 14 residues.

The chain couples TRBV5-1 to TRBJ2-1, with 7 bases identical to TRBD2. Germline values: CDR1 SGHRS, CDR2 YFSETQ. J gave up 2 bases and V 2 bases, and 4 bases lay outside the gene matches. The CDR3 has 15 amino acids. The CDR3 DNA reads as TGCGCCAGCAGCTTTAGCGGGCCGGCCTACAATGAGCAGTTCTTC. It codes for CASSFSGPAYNEQFF.

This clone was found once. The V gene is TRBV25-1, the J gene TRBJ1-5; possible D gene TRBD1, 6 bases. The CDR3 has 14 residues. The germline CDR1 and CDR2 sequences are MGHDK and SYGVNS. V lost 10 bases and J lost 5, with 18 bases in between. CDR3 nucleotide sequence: TGTGCCACCCCGAGGGGGACATACCATCAGCCCCAGCATTTT. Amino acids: CATPRGTYHQPQHF.

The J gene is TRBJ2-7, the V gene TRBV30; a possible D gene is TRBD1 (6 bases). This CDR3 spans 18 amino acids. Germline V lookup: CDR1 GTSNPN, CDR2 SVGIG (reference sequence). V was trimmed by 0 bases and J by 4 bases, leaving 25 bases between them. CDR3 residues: CAWSVTRGTSLFRYEQYF. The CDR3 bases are TGTGCCTGGAGTGTGACGAGAGGGACAAGTCTCTTTAGGTACGAGCAGTACTTC.

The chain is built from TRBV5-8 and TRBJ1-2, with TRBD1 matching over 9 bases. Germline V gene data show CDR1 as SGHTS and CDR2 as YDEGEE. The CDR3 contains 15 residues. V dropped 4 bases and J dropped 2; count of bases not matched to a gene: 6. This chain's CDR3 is CASSPTGTGNYGYTF. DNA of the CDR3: TGTGCCAGCAGCCCGACCGGGACAGGGAACTATGGCTACACCTTC.

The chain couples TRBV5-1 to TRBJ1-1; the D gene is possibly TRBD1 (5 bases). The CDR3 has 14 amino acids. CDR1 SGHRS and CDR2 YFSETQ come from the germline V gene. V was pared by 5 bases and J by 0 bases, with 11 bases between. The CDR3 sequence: CASSPGSLNTEAFF. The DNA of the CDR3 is TGCGCCAGCAGTCCAGGGTCCCTGAACACTGAAGCTTTCTTT.

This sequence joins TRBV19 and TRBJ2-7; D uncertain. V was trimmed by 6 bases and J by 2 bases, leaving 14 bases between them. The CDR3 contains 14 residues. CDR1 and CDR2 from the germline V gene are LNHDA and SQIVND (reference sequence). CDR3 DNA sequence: TGTGCCAGTAGGGAACAGCAAACCACCTACGAGCAGTACTTC. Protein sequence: CASREQQTTYEQYF.

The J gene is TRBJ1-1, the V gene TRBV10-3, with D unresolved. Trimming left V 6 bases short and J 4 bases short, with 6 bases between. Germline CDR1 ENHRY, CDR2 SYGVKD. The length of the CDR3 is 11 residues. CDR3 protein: CAIRNSTEAFF. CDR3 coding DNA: TGTGCCATCAGGAACAGCACTGAAGCTTTCTTT.

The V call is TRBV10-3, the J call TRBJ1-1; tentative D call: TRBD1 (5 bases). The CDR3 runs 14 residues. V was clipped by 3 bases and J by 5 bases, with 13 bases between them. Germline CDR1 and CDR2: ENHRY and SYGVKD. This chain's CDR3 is CAISDGQGLTEAFF. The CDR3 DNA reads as TGTGCCATCAGTGACGGTCAGGGTTTGACTGAAGCTTTCTTT.

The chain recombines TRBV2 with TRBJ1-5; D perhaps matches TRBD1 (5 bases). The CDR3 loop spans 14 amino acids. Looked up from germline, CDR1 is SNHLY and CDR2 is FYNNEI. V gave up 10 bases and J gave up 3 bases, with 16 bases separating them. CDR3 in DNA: TGTGCCATCTCAGGGAAACACCTCAATCAGCCCCAGCATTTT. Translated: CAISGKHLNQPQHF.

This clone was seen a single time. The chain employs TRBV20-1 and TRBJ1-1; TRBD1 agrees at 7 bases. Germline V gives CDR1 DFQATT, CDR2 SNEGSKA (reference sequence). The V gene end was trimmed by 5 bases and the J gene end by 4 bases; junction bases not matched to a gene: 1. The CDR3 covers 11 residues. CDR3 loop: CSAPGGTEAFF. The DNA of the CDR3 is TGCAGTGCTCCAGGGGGCACTGAAGCTTTCTTT.

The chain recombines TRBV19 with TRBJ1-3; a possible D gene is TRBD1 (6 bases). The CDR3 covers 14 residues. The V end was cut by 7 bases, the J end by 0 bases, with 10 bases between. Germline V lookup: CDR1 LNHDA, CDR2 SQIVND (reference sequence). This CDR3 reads CASTQGRSGNTIYF. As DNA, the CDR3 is TGTGCCAGTACTCAGGGGCGCTCTGGAAACACCATATATTTT.

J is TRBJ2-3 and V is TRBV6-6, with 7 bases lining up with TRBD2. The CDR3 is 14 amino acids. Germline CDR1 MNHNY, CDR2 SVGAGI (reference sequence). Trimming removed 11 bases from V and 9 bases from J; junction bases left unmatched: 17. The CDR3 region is CAGGTGVAGDTQYF. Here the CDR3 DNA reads TGTGCCGGGGGGACGGGGGTCGCGGGAGACACGCAGTATTTT.